These 24 T cell receptor beta chains were all obtained from the same sample, sequenced in a study of T cells after yellow fever vaccination (dated by TCRdb to the late 2010s). This specimen's treatment or condition label, interpreted: live attenuated yellow fever vaccine strain. The library was produced with 5' RACE. The reads were generated on an Illumina NovaSeq 6000. The public reads were quality trimmed at Q25 with fastp and then assembled into clones with MiXCR by TCRdb, keeping productive beta chains. Rows with a matching CDR3 protein are joined into one entry that keeps the most common DNA and genes. This sample has around 250,000 distinct CDR3 sequences in its table, and roughly 4.8% of those were observed once. Clones ranked in the top ten supply less than 3.5% of the sample. The specimen was CD4+ T cells sorted from PBMCs, collected on the day of the yellow fever booster vaccination. These receptors were obtained from a man aged 18 to 35 who received the YFV17D yellow fever vaccine.

This clonotype was seen more than once but under ten times. The chain joins TRBV6-5 to TRBJ1-5; D not certain. Germline CDR1 MNHEY, CDR2 SVGAGI. The length of the CDR3 is 13 residues. Trimming cost V 4 bases and J 2 bases, with 6 bases left between them. This CDR3 is CASSWSGNQPQHF. CDR3 nucleotide sequence: TGTGCCAGCAGTTGGAGCGGCAATCAGCCCCAGCATTTT.

This clonotype appeared a few times. The J gene is TRBJ2-2, the V gene TRBV20-1; D is undetermined. The CDR3 contains 14 residues. V lost 2 bases and J 8 bases, leaving 15 bases between the germline ends. Per the germline V gene, CDR1 is DFQATT and CDR2 is SNEGSKA (reference sequence). CDR3: CSARNRIYQGELFF. In nucleotides, the CDR3 is TGCAGTGCTAGAAACCGGATCTACCAAGGGGAGCTGTTTTTT.

This clonotype was counted at least ten times. The chain links TRBV7-2 to TRBJ1-2; possible D gene TRBD1, 5 bases. Germline CDR1 is SGHTA and CDR2 is FQGNSA. The CDR3 totals 15 residues. The ends were cut back, 5 bases at V and 2 bases at J, with 15 bases in the middle. CDR3 nucleotide sequence: TGTGCCAGCAGCGAAGGGCGAGGGGTCAACTATGGCTACACCTTC. Its translation is CASSEGRGVNYGYTF.

This clonotype was detected only a few times. J is TRBJ1-4 and V is TRBV6-1, with unresolved D. Germline assignment: CDR1 MNHNS and CDR2 SASEGT. This CDR3 spans 13 amino acids. Trimming removed 4 bases at V and 12 bases at J, with 15 bases between. The CDR3 region is CASSGGFAAELFF. CDR3 nucleotides: TGTGCCAGCAGTGGGGGTTTTGCGGCGGAACTGTTTTTT.

This clonotype was seen a handful of times. The rearrangement uses TRBV4-3 and TRBJ2-2; 7 positions agree with TRBD1. The V gene end was trimmed by 3 bases and the J gene end by 4 bases; junction bases not matched to a gene: 8. This CDR3 is built from 16 residues. Germline V gene sequence: CDR1 LGHNA, CDR2 YSLEER. CDR3 coding DNA: TGCGCCAGCAGCCACCCGGGACAGAGGGCCACCGGGGAGCTGTTTTTT. Amino acid sequence: CASSHPGQRATGELFF.

There are a few counts of this clonotype. The chain recombines TRBV4-1 with TRBJ2-5; 9 bases map to TRBD2. The ends lost 1 base at V and 6 bases at J; junction bases unmatched: 15. The CDR3 extends over 18 amino acids. Germline V gene lookup returns CDR1 MGHRA and CDR2 YSYEKL. For the CDR3, the DNA is TGCGCCAGCAGCCAAGCCAGTCAGGGCGGGGGGGCCAGGAAGACCCAGTACTTC. It codes for CASSQASQGGGARKTQYF.

V gene TRBV7-7 combines with J gene TRBJ2-5, with a possible D match to TRBD1 (5 bases). Germline CDR1 SSHAT, CDR2 FNYEAQ (reference sequence). This CDR3 spans 15 amino acids. The V and J ends lost 3 bases and 1 base respectively, with 12 bases between them. The CDR3 DNA reads as TGTGCCAGCAGCTTGGTGACAGCCTTCCAAGAGACCCAGTACTTC. It is translated as CASSLVTAFQETQYF.

In this sample, this clonotype turned up a few times. The chain links TRBV3-1 to TRBJ2-1; D uncertain. The germline gives CDR1 LGHDT, CDR2 YNNKEL (reference sequence). CDR3 length: 12 amino acids. V was trimmed by 6 bases and J by 8 bases, leaving 11 bases between them. As DNA, the CDR3 is TGTGCCAGCAGTCTCAAGTTGGATGAGCAGTTCTTC. This sequence encodes CASSLKLDEQFF.

Only a few counts were recorded for this clonotype. One base away lies a much larger clone, so this may be a sequencing read error. The chain carries TRBV6-6 and TRBJ1-2, with D perhaps TRBD1 (6 bases). The germline gives CDR1 MNHNY, CDR2 SVGAGI (reference sequence). This CDR3 spans 16 amino acids. As DNA, the CDR3 is TGTGCCAGCAGTGACGGAGGGGAAGGGGGTAACTATGTCTACACCTTC. Amino acids: CASSDGGEGGNYVYTF.

This clonotype was detected a few times. This sequence joins TRBV10-3 and TRBJ2-3, with D tentatively TRBD1 or TRBD2 (6 bases each). From germline, CDR1 is ENHRY and CDR2 SYGVKD. This CDR3 has 14 amino acids. With 10 bases removed from V and 1 base from J, the gap between germline ends came to 15 bases. The CDR3 sequence is CATLTGAGTDTQYF. DNA of the CDR3: TGTGCCACACTTACGGGGGCCGGCACAGATACGCAGTATTTT.

The gene calls are TRBV6-5 and TRBJ2-1; 10 bases line up with TRBD2. The CDR3 consists of 16 residues. The V gene's germline CDR1 is MNHEY and CDR2 SVGAGI. V lost 2 bases to trimming and J lost 2 bases; unmatched junction nucleotides: 3. Here the CDR3 reads CASSYGLAATYNEQFF. The CDR3 DNA reads as TGTGCCAGCAGTTACGGACTAGCGGCCACCTACAATGAGCAGTTCTTC.

This clonotype was observed many times. The J gene is TRBJ2-1, the V gene TRBV5-1; 7 nucleotides agree with TRBD1. The V gene end was trimmed by 1 base and the J gene end by 1 base; junction bases not matched to a gene: 5. The CDR3 sequence is 16 residues long. In germline, CDR1 is SGHRS, CDR2 YFSETQ. The CDR3 loop reads CASSLTGEPSYNEQFF. In DNA, the CDR3 is TGCGCCAGCAGCTTGACAGGGGAGCCATCCTACAATGAGCAGTTCTTC.

The chain couples TRBV30 to TRBJ1-1; a possible D gene is TRBD1 (5 bases). Per the germline V gene, CDR1 is GTSNPN and CDR2 is SVGIG (reference sequence). There are 15 residues in the CDR3. V was trimmed by 3 bases and J by 3 bases, leaving 17 bases between them. CDR3 DNA sequence: TGTGCCTGGAGGCTCCCGAACAGGTGGGACACTGAAGCTTTCTTT. It yields the protein CAWRLPNRWDTEAFF.

The V gene is TRBV21-1, the J gene TRBJ2-7. TRBV21-1 is a pseudogene segment. The CDR3 has 10 amino acids. Written as DNA, the CDR3 is TGTGCCAGCAGCAATCACGAGCAGTACGTC. Its translation: CASSNHEQYV.

V usage is TRBV5-6 and J usage is TRBJ2-5; 9 bases fit TRBD1. The V gene's germline CDR1 is SGHDT and CDR2 YYEEEE. CDR3 length equals 16 residues. The ends lost 4 bases at V and 5 bases at J; junction bases unmatched: 12. The CDR3 here is CASSQRTGARSETQYF. The CDR3, as DNA: TGTGCCAGCAGCCAGCGGACAGGGGCCCGGTCGGAGACCCAGTACTTC.

This clonotype was counted at least ten times. The genes are TRBV5-1 and TRBJ1-1, with 8 bases that match TRBD1. The germline CDR1 and CDR2 sequences are SGHRS and YFSETQ. Trimming took 0 bases from V and 4 from J; bases not matched to a gene: 8. This CDR3 region has 16 residues. The CDR3 sequence is CASSLGAGGGITEAFF. For the CDR3, the DNA is TGCGCCAGCAGCTTGGGAGCAGGGGGCGGTATCACTGAAGCTTTCTTT.

This clonotype turned up a few times. The J gene is TRBJ2-7, the V gene TRBV7-2; D might be TRBD2 (5 bases). Germline CDR1 is SGHTA and CDR2 is FQGNSA. CDR3 length equals 12 residues. V dropped 4 bases and J dropped 9 bases, with 13 bases sitting between them. CDR3 coding DNA: TGTGCCAGCAGCTCGGACTGGGGTGGGCAGTACGTC. Protein sequence: CASSSDWGGQYV.

This clonotype appeared a few times. The J gene is TRBJ2-3, the V gene TRBV5-1; TRBD1 aligns across 10 bases. The CDR3 spans 18 residues. The V gene end was trimmed by 3 bases and the J gene end by 3 bases; junction bases not matched to a gene: 13. In germline, CDR1 is SGHRS, CDR2 YFSETQ. The CDR3 protein is CASSSRPVGTGVTDTQYF. In DNA form, the CDR3 reads TGCGCCAGCAGCTCGAGGCCCGTGGGGACAGGGGTGACAGATACGCAGTATTTT.

This clonotype was counted at least ten times. The CDR3 region is CASSLGTGTYEQYF. In DNA form, the CDR3 reads TGTGCCAGCAGTTTAGGGACAGGAACCTACGAGCAGTACTTC. The chain has TRBV12-3 or TRBV12-4 and TRBJ2-7; the match to TRBD1 covers 7 bases. This CDR3 region has 14 residues. V dropped 1 base and J dropped 2; count of bases not matched to a gene: 2.

This clonotype was counted ten times or more. The CDR3 is CASAASGVNTGELFF. CDR3 bases: TGTGCCAGCGCAGCCTCCGGGGTGAACACCGGGGAGCTGTTTTTT. The genes are TRBV18 and TRBJ2-2; a possible D gene is TRBD2 (5 bases). The CDR3 consists of 15 residues. V lost 8 bases to trimming and J lost 1 base, with 14 bases between them. CDR1 is KGHSH and CDR2 is LQKENI in the germline V gene.

This clonotype was observed a few times. The CDR3 spells CASTVSWSLEAFF. Written as DNA, the CDR3 is TGTGCCAGTACCGTTTCGTGGAGTCTTGAAGCTTTCTTT. The chain carries TRBV19 and TRBJ1-1; no firm D call. In germline, CDR1 is LNHDA, CDR2 SQIVND (reference sequence). CDR3 size: 13 residues. V gave up 7 bases and J gave up 7 bases, with 16 bases separating them.

In its sample, this clonotype was seen a few times. The chain uses TRBV28 and TRBJ2-5; perhaps D is TRBD1 or TRBD2 (6 bases each). Germline V gene data show CDR1 as MDHEN and CDR2 as SYDVKM. Trimming pared 6 bases from V and 5 bases from J, leaving 16 bases between. The CDR3 length is 14 residues. The CDR3 here is CASSKPQGRETQYF. Here the CDR3 DNA reads TGTGCCAGCAGCAAACCCCAGGGGAGGGAGACCCAGTACTTC.

This clonotype was seen a handful of times. The J gene is TRBJ2-3, the V gene TRBV4-2; possible D gene TRBD1, 6 bases. The V end lost 5 bases, the J end lost 4 bases, and 16 bases lay between the germline ends. The germline V gene encodes CDR1 LGHNA and CDR2 YNFKEQ. The CDR3 contains 15 residues. CDR3 DNA: TGTGCCAGCAGCGCAAGACGTGAGGGGGCAGATACGCAGTATTTT. Protein: CASSARREGADTQYF.

This CDR3 reads CASSLGSGWVNTEAFF. CDR3 DNA sequence: TGTGCCAGCAGTTTAGGTTCAGGGTGGGTGAACACTGAAGCTTTCTTT. V gene TRBV12-3 or TRBV12-4 combines with J gene TRBJ1-1; D possibly corresponds to TRBD1 (5 bases). Deletions cut 1 base from V and 0 bases from J, with 12 bases between. This CDR3 is 16 amino acids long.